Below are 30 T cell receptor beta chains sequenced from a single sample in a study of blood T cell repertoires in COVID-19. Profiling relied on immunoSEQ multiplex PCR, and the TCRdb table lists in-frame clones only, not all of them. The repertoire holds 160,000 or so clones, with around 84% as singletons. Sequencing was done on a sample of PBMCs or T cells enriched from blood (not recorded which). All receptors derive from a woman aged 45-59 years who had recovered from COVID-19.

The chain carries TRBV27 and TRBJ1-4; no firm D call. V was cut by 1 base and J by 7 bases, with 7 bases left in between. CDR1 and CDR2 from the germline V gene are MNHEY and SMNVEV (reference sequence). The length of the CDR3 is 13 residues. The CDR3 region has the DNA TGTGCCAGCAGTTTATGGCCCAGTGAAAAACTGTTTTTT. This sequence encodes CASSLWPSEKLFF. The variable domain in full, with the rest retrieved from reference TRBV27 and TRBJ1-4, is EAQVTQNPRYLITVTGKKLTVTCSQNMNHEYMSWYRQDPGLGLRQIYYSMNVEVTDKGDVPEGYKVSRKEKRNFPLILESPSPNQTSLYFCASSLWPSEKLFFGSGTQLSVL.

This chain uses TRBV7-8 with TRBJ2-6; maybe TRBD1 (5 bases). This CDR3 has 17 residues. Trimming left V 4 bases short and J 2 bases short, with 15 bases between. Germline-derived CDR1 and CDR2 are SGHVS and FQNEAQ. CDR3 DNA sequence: TGTGCCAGCAGCTCCAGGGTTGGGCAGGCTGGGGCCAACGTCCTGACTTTC. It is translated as CASSSRVGQAGANVLTF.

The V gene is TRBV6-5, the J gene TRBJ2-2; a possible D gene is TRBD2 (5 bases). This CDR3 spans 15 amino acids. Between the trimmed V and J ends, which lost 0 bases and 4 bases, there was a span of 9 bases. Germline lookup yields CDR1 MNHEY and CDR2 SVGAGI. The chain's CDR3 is CASSYSDGSTGELFF. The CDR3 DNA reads TGTGCCAGCAGTTACTCGGATGGGAGCACCGGGGAGCTGTTTTTT.

The CDR3 reads CASSLDQLVPTQYF. The CDR3 DNA reads TGTGCCAGCAGCTTGGACCAACTAGTTCCTACGCAGTATTTT. The chain is built from TRBV11-3 and TRBJ2-3, with D maybe TRBD2 (5 bases). CDR1 and CDR2 (germline): SGHNT, YENEEA. This CDR3 is 14 amino acids long. The V and J ends lost 3 bases and 8 bases respectively, with 15 bases between them.

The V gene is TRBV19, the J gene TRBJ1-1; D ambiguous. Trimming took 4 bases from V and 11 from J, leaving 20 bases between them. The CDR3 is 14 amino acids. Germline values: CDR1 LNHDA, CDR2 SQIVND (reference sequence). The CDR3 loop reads CASSKSGPSFMAFF. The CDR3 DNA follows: TGTGCCAGTAGTAAATCTGGCCCCTCTTTTATGGCTTTCTTT.

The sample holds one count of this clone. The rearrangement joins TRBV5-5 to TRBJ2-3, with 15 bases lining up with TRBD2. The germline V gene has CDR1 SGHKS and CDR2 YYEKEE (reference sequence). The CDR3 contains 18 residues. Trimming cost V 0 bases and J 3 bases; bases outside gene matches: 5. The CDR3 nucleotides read TGTGCCAGCAGCTTGGGGACTAGCGGGGGGGCAGTGACAGATACGCAGTATTTT. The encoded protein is CASSLGTSGGAVTDTQYF.

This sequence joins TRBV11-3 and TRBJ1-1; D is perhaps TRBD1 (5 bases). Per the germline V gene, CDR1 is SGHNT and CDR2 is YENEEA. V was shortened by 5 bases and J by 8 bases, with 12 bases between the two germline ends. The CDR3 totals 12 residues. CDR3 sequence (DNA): TGTGCCAGCAGCGATTATTCAGGGGAAGCTTTCTTT. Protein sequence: CASSDYSGEAFF. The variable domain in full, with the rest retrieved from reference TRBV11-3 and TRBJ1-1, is EAGVVQSPRYKIIEKKQPVAFWCNPISGHNTLYWYLQNLGQGPELLIRYENEEAVDDSQLPKDRFSAERLKGVDSTLKIQPAELGDSAVYLCASSDYSGEAFFGQGTRLTVV.

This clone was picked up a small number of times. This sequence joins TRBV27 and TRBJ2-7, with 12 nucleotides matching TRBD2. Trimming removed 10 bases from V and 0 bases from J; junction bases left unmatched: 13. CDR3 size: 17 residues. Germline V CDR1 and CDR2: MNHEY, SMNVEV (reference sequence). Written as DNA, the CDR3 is TGTGCCACCCGGGGACTAGCGGGCCCTAGTAGCTCCTACGAGCAGTACTTC. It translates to CATRGLAGPSSSYEQYF.

CDR3 protein: CASSLVPGVFADTEAFF. For the CDR3, the DNA is TGTGCCAGCAGCTTAGTTCCGGGGGTATTCGCGGACACTGAAGCTTTCTTT. The rearrangement links TRBV7-9 to TRBJ1-1, with D tentatively TRBD1 (5 bases). Germline lookup yields CDR1 SEHNR and CDR2 FQNEAQ (reference sequence). The CDR3 runs 17 residues. V was pared by 1 base and J by 3 bases, with 18 bases between. Drawing the rest from reference TRBV7-9 and TRBJ1-1, the complete variable domain is DTGVSQNPRHKITKRGQNVTFRCDPISEHNRLYWYRQTLGQGPEFLTYFQNEAQLEKSRLLSDRFSAERPKGSFSTLEIQRTEQGDSAMYLCASSLVPGVFADTEAFFGQGTRLTVV.

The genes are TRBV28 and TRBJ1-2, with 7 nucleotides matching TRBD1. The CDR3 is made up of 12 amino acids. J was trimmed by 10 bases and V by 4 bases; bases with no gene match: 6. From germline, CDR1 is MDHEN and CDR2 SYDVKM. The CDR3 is CASSSTGETYTF. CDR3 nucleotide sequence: TGTGCCAGCAGTTCCACAGGGGAAACCTACACCTTC.

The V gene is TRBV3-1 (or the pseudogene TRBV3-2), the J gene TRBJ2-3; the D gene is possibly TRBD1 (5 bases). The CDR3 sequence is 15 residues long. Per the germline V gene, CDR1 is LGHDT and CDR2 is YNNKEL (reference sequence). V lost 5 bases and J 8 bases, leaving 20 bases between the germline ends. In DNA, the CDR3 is TGTGCCAGCAGCACCCTCCAGGGCCCCAAGGGTACGCAGTATTTT. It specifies CASSTLQGPKGTQYF.

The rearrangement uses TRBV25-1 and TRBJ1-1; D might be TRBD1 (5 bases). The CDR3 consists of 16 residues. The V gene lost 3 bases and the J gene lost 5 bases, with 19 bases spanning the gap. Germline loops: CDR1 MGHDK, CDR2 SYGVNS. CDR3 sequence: CASSDDIHLKGTEAFF. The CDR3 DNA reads TGTGCCAGCAGTGACGACATACACCTTAAGGGGACTGAAGCTTTCTTT.

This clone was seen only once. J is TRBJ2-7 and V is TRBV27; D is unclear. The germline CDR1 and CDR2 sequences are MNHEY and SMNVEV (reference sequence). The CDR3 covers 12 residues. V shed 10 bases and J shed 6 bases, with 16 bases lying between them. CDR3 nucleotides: TGTGCCATCAGACGACCGGGTGGCGAGCAGTACTTC. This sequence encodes CAIRRPGGEQYF.

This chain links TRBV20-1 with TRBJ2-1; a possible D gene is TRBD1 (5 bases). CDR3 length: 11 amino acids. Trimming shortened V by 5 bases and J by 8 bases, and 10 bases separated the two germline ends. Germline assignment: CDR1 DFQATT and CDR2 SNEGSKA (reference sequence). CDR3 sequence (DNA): TGCAGTGCTTTGACAGTCCATGAGCAGTTCTTC. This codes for CSALTVHEQFF.

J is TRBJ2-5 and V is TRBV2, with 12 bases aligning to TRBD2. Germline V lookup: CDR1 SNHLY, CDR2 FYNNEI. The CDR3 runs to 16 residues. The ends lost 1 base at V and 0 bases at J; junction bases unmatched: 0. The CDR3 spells CASSEGLAGDQETQYF. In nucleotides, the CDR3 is TGTGCCAGCAGTGAAGGACTAGCGGGAGACCAAGAGACCCAGTACTTC.

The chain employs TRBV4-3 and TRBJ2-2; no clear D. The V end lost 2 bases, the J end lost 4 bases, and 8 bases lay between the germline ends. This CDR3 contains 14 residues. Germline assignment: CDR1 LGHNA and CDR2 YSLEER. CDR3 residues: CASSQPSGTGELFF. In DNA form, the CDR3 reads TGCGCCAGCAGCCAACCGTCGGGCACCGGGGAGCTGTTTTTT.

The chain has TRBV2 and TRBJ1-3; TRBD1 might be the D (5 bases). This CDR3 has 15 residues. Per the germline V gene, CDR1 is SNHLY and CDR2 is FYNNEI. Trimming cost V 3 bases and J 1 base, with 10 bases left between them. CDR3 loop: CASSDQGLSGNTIYF. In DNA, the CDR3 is TGTGCCAGCAGTGACCAGGGTCTGTCTGGAAACACCATATATTTT.

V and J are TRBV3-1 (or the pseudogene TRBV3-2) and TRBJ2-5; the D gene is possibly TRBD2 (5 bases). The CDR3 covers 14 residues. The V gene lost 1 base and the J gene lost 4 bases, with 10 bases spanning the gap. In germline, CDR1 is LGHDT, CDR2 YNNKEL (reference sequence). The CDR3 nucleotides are TGTGCCAGCAGCCAAGGGACTGTTGGAGAGACCCAGTACTTC. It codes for CASSQGTVGETQYF.

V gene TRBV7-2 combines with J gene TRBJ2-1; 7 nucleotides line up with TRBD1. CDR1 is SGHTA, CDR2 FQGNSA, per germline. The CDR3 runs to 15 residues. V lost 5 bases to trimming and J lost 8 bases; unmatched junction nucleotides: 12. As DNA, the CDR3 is TGTGCCAGCAGCGTACGGGACAGCCCGACATATGAGCAGTTCTTC. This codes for CASSVRDSPTYEQFF.

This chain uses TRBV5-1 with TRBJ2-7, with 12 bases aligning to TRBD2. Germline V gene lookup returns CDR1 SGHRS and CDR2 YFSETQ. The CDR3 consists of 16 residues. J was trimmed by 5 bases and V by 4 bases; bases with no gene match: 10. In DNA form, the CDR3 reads TGCGCCAGCAGCCCAGGACTAGCGGGGTCCTCTCACGAGCAGTACTTC. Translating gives CASSPGLAGSSHEQYF.

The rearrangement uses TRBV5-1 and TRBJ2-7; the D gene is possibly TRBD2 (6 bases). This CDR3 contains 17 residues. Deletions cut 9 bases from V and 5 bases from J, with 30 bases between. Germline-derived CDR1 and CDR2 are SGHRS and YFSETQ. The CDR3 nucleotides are TGCGCCACCATAGAGCCGACAGTGTGGGGAGGAGGCCACGAGCAGTACTTC. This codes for CATIEPTVWGGGHEQYF.

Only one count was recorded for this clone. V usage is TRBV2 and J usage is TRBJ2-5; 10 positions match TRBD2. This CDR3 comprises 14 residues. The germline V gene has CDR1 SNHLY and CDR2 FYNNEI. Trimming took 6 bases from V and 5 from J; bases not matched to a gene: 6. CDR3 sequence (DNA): TGTGCCAGCAGGTGGAGCGGGGGGGCGGAGACCCAGTACTTC. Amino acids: CASRWSGGAETQYF.

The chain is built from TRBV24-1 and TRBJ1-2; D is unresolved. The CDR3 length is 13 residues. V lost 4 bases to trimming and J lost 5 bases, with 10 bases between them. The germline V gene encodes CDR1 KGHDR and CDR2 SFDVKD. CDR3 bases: TGTGCCACCAGTGACGAGGGAACATATGGCTACACCTTC. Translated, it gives CATSDEGTYGYTF.

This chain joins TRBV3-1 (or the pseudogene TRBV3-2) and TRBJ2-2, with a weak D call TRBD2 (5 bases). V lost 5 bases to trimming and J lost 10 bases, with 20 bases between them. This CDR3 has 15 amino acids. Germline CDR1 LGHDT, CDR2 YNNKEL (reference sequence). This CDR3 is CASSNPSSKLQELFF. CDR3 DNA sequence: TGTGCCAGCAGCAACCCTAGCAGTAAGCTTCAGGAGCTGTTTTTT.

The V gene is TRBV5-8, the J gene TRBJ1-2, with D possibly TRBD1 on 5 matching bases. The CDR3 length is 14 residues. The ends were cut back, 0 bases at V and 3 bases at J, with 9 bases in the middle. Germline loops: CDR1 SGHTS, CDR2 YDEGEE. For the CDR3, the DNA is TGTGCCAGCAGCTTGGGCCCGACAGACTATGGCTACACCTTC. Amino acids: CASSLGPTDYGYTF. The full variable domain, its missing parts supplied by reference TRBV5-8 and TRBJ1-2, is EAGVTQSPTHLIKTRGQQATLRCSPISGHTSVYWYQQALGLGLQFLLWYDEGEERNRGNFPPRFSGRQFPNYSSELNVNALELEDSALYLCASSLGPTDYGYTFGSGTRLTVV.

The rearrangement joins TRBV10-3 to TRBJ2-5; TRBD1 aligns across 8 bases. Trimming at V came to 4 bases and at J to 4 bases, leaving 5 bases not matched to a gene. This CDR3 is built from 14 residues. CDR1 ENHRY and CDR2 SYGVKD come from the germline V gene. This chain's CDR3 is CAISATGTGETQYF. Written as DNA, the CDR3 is TGTGCCATCAGTGCAACCGGGACAGGAGAGACCCAGTACTTC.

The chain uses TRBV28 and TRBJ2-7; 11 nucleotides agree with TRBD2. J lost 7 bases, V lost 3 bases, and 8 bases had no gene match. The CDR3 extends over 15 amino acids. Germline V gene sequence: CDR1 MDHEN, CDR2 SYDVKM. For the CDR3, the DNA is TGTGCCAGCAGTTTCGGGACTAGCGGCCCTAGGGAGCAGTACTTC. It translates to CASSFGTSGPREQYF.

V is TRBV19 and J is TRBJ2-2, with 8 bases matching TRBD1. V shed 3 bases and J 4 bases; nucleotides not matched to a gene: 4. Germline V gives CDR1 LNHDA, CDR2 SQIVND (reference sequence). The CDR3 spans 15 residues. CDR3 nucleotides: TGTGCCAGTAGTATGGGGGACAGGCTCACCGGGGAGCTGTTTTTT. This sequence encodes CASSMGDRLTGELFF.

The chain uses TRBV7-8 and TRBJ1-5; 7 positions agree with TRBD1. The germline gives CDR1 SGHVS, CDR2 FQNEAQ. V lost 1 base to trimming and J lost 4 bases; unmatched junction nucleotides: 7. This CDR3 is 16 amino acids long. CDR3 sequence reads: CASSLGPGQRNQPQHF. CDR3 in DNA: TGTGCCAGCAGCTTAGGACCGGGACAGAGGAATCAGCCCCAGCATTTT.

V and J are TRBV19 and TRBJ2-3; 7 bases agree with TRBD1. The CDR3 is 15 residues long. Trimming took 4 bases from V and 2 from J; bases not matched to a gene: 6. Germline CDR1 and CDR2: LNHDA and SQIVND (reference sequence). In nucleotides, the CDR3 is TGTGCCAGTAGTAATGGACAGGAGATCACAGATACGCAGTATTTT. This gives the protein CASSNGQEITDTQYF.